These T cell receptor beta chains were read from a single sample in a study of CD8+ T cells in alopecia areata. Clones were read by immunoSEQ multiplex PCR, and TCRdb kept only the in-frame ones, dropping some. The table lists about 250,000 clones, about three fifths of them singletons. The sample was CD4+ T cells sorted from blood, taken around week 54, from a patient treated with tofacitinib. Receptor source: a human donor with alopecia areata. CDR3s include the opening cysteine and the closing phenylalanine or tryptophan. The order of the fields is D gene, V gene, J gene, clone size, CDR3 protein, CDR3 DNA. A D gene is named only where the DNA matches it firmly. Clone sizes are given selectively: once, few, many, or a class where the clone is expanded.

TRBD1	TRBV30	TRBJ2-6	once	CASIRTGPMGAGANVLTF	TGTGCCTCTATACGGACAGGGCCCATGGGGGCTGGGGCCAACGTCCTGACTTTC
TRBD1	TRBV19	TRBJ1-2	-	CASSPTGTGFSYGYTF	TGTGCCAGTAGTCCTACAGGGACAGGGTTCTCCTATGGCTACACCTTC
-	TRBV30	TRBJ2-1	once	CAWSVQGSLGQFF	TGTGCCTGGAGTGTACAGGGATCTTTGGGGCAGTTCTTC
TRBD1	TRBV7-2	TRBJ1-1	-	CASSLRQGGTEAFF	TGTGCCAGCAGCCTAAGACAGGGAGGCACTGAAGCTTTCTTT
-	TRBV5-1	TRBJ1-1	-	CASSEFPNTEAFF	TGCGCCAGCAGTGAATTCCCGAACACTGAAGCTTTCTTT
TRBD2	TRBV25-1	TRBJ2-3	-	CASSRQTSGDTDTQYF	TGTGCCAGCAGCCGGCAGACTAGCGGGGACACAGATACGCAGTATTTT
-	TRBV18	TRBJ2-5	-	CASSSGVEETQYF	TGTGCCAGCTCATCAGGGGTGGAGGAGACCCAGTACTTC
-	TRBV30	TRBJ2-1	once	CAWTGGVEQFF	TGTGCCTGGACGGGCGGAGTAGAGCAGTTCTTC
-	TRBV19	TRBJ2-1	-	CASSPPGVLRNEQFF	TGTGCCAGTAGTCCGCCAGGTGTGCTGAGAAATGAGCAGTTCTTC
TRBD1	TRBV7-2	TRBJ2-5	once	CASSPRTGNGGETQYF	TGTGCCAGCAGCCCGAGGACAGGGAATGGAGGAGAGACCCAGTACTTC
-	TRBV30	TRBJ1-2	-	CAWRGQPINYGYTF	TGTGCCTGGAGAGGACAGCCTATTAACTATGGCTACACCTTC
-	TRBV6-1	TRBJ1-5	-	CASRPGTDQPQHF	TGTGCCAGCAGGCCAGGAACTGATCAGCCCCAGCATTTT
-	TRBV10-3	TRBJ1-2	few	CAITAGAGYGYTF	TGTGCCATCACGGCAGGGGCGGGCTATGGCTACACCTTC
-	TRBV6-1	TRBJ2-2	-	CASSERGGELFF	TGTGCCAGCAGTGAACGGGGCGGGGAGCTGTTTTTT
TRBD1	TRBV7-9	TRBJ2-1	few	CASSPLTGGYAEQFF	TGTGCCAGCAGCCCCCTGACAGGGGGCTACGCTGAGCAGTTCTTC
-	TRBV30	TRBJ1-5	-	CAWRRPQGRQPQHF	TGTGCCTGGAGAAGGCCGCAGGGGAGGCAGCCCCAGCATTTT
TRBD2	TRBV30	TRBJ2-1	few	CAWTRLWGGGSYNEQFF	TGTGCCTGGACCCGTCTCTGGGGGGGAGGCTCCTACAATGAGCAGTTCTTC
-	TRBV29-1	TRBJ2-7	-	CSVVVGYSYEQYF	TGCAGCGTTGTAGTGGGGTACTCCTACGAGCAGTACTTC
TRBD2	TRBV9	TRBJ2-1	-	CASSVGLAGAPNGEQFF	TGTGCCAGCAGCGTAGGGCTAGCGGGGGCACCCAATGGAGAGCAGTTCTTC
-	TRBV9	TRBJ2-3	-	CASSVTGLGTDTQYF	TGTGCCAGCAGCGTCACGGGGCTAGGCACAGATACGCAGTATTTT
TRBD1	TRBV7-9	TRBJ1-6	-	CASTDRPANSPLHF	TGTGCCAGCACGGACAGGCCGGCCAATTCACCCCTCCACTTT
-	TRBV7-9	TRBJ1-5	-	CASSSDSNQPQHF	TGTGCCAGCAGCTCGGACAGTAATCAGCCCCAGCATTTT
-	TRBV5-1	TRBJ2-2	-	CASSLTGEAGELFF	TGCGCCAGCAGCTTGACGGGGGAGGCCGGGGAGCTGTTTTTT
-	TRBV7-9	TRBJ2-6	few	CASSYQSGANVLTF	TGTGCCAGCAGCTATCAGTCTGGGGCCAACGTCCTGACTTTC